This T cell receptor beta chain originates from a study of blood T cell repertoires in COVID-19. In the study overall: Whether acute or convalescent, the COVID-19 samples came from the United States, Italy and Spain. PBMCs, B-cell-depleted T cells, or T cells provided the cDNA or gDNA that made up the material.

This CDR3 region has 16 residues. In germline, CDR1 is MNHEY, CDR2 SVGAGI. Unmatched junction bases numbered 5, after V lost 0 bases and J lost 6 bases. This clone was detected once. Seattle participants joined during active infection and were tracked over time. Profiling relied on immunoSEQ multiplex PCR, and the TCRdb table lists in-frame clones only, not all of them. The table lists fewer than 300,000 clones, about nine tenths of them singletons. The gene calls are TRBV6-5 and TRBJ2-2; 9 bases agree with TRBD2. Sequencing was performed on peripheral blood. The receptor was derived from a person aged 18 to 29 with COVID-19, enrolled during active disease. CDR3 DNA: TGTGCCAGCAGTTACTCGTTAGCGGGAGAGTCCGGGGAGCTGTTTTTT. Protein product: CASSYSLAGESGELFF.